This TCR beta chain originates from a study of CD8+CD57+ T cells in acquired aplastic anemia. Study in general: Sorted CD4+ and CD8+ cells yielded 3.2 ug of DNA on average. Study-level points and caveats: Patients and controls shared about 30 CD8+ CDR3 sequences.

The authors sequenced patients whose flow cytometry had shown CD8+CD57+ cell expansion. Every patient presented with severe acquired aplastic anemia. Patients were untreated when blood was sampled. Genomic DNA constituted the template upon which TCR beta VDJ and CDR3 profiling was performed. TCRdb reanalysed the reads using MiXCR and keeps one entry per CDR3 protein. The sample holds approximately 160,000 distinct CDR3 sequences, around 47% seen once. Germline lookup yields CDR1 SGHAT and CDR2 FQDESV (reference sequence). CDR3 length equals 15 residues. J was trimmed by 7 bases and V by 5 bases; bases with no gene match: 10. A note on this clonotype: Its antigen is undetermined.

The chain recombines TRBV11-1 with TRBJ2-1; 8 nucleotides align to TRBD2. The sequence came from a human donor with aplastic anemia. Material for sequencing was sorted CD4+, CD8+, or CD8+CD57+ T cells (not recorded which) from PBMCs. For the CDR3, the DNA is TGTGCCAGCAGCCCCACGGGAGGGCTTGGTAATGAGCAGTTCTTC. Protein: CASSPTGGLGNEQFF.